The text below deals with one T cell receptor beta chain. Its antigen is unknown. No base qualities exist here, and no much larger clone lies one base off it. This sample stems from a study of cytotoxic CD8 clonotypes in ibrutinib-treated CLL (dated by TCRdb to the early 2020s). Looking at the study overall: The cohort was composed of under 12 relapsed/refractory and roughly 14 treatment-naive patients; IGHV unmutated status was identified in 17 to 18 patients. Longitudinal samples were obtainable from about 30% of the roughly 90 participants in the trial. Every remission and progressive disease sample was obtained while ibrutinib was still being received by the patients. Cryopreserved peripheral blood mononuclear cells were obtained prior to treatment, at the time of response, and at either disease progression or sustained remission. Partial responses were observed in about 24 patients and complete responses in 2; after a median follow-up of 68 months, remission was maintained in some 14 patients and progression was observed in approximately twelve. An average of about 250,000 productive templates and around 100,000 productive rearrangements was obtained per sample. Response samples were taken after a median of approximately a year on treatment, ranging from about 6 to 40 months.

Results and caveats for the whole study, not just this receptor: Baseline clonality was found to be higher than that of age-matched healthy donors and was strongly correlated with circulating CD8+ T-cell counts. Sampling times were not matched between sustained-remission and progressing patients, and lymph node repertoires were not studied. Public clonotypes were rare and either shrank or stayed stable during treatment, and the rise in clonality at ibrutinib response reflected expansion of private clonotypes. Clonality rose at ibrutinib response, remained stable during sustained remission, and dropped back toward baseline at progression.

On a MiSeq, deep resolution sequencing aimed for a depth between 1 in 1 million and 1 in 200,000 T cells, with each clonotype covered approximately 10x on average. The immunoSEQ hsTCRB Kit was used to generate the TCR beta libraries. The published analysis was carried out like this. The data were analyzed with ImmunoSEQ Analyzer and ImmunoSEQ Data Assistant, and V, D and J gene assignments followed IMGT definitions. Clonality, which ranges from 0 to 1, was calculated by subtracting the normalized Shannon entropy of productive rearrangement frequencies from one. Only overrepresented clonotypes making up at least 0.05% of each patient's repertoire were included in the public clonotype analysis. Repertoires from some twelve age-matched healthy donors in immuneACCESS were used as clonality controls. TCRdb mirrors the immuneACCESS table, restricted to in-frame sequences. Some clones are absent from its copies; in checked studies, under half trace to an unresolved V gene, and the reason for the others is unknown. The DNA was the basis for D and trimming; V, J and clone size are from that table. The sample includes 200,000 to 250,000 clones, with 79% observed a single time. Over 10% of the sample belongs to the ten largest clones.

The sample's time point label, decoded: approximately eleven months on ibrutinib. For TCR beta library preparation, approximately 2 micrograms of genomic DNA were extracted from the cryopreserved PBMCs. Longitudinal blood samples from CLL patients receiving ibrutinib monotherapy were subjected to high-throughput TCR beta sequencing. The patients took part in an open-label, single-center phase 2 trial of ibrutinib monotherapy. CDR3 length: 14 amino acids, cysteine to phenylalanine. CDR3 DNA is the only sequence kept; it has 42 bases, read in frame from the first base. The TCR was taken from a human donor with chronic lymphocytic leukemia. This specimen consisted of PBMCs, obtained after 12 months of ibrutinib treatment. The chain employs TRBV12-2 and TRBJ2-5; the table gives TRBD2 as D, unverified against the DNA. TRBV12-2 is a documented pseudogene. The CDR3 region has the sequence CASRFLSSEETQYF. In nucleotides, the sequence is TGTGCAAGTCGCTTCCTGAGCTCCGAAGAGACCCAGTACTTC.